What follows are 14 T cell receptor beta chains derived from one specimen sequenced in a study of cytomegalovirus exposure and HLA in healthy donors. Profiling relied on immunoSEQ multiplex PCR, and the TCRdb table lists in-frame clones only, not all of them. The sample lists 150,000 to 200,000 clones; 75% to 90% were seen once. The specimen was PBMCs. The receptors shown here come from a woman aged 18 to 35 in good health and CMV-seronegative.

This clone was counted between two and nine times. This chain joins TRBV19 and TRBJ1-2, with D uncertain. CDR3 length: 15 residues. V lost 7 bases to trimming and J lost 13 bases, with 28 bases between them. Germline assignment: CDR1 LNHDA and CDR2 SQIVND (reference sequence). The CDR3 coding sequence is TGTGCCAGTACTTCCTTCTCCCCCCGGGATCTAGACTTCACCTTC. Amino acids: CASTSFSPRDLDFTF.

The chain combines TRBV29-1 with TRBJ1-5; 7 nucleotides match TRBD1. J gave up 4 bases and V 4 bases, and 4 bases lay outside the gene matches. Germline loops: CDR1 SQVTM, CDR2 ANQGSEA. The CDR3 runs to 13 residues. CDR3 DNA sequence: TGCAGCGTTGCGGGCAGGGGGAATCAGCCCCAGCATTTT. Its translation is CSVAGRGNQPQHF.

The DNA of the CDR3 is TGTGCCAGCAGCTTGCCGGGACTAGCGGGGAGCACAGATACGCAGTATTTT. Translating it yields CASSLPGLAGSTDTQYF. V usage is TRBV5-6 and J usage is TRBJ2-3; 13 bases agree with TRBD2. The CDR3 runs to 17 residues. J lost 0 bases, V lost 1 base, and 2 bases had no gene match. The germline CDR1 and CDR2 sequences are SGHDT and YYEEEE.

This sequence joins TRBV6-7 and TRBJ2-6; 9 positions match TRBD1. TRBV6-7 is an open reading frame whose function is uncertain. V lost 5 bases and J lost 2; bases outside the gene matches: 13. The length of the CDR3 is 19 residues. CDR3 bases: TGTGCCAGCAGTAAGAACCCGGGACAGGGCCTTCCTGGGGCCAACGTCCTGACTTTC. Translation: CASSKNPGQGLPGANVLTF.

Here the CDR3 DNA reads TGTGCCAGTATGGGGGGGCAGGGAGGCAATCAGCCCCAGCATTTT. It translates to CASMGGQGGNQPQHF. V usage is TRBV19 and J usage is TRBJ1-5, with TRBD1 as a possible D gene (6 bases). Trimming removed 7 bases at V and 2 bases at J, with 15 bases between. From germline, CDR1 is LNHDA and CDR2 SQIVND (reference sequence). CDR3 length: 15 residues.

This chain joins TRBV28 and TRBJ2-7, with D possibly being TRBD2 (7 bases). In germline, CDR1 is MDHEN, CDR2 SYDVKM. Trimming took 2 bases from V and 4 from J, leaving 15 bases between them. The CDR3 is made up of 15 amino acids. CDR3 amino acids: CASSLGGAVPYEQYF. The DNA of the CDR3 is TGTGCCAGCAGTTTAGGGGGGGCAGTCCCTTACGAGCAGTACTTC.

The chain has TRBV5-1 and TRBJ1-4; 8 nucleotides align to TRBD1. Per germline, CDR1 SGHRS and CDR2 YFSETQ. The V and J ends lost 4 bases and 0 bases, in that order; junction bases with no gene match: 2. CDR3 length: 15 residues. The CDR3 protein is CASSAGQATNEKLFF. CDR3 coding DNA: TGCGCCAGCAGCGCGGGACAGGCAACTAATGAAAAACTGTTTTTT.

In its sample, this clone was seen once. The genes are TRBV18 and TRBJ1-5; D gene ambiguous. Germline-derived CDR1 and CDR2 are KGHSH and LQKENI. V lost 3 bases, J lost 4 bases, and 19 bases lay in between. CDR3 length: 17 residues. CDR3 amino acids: CASSPTPPGRRNQPQHF. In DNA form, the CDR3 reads TGTGCCAGCTCACCTACGCCCCCAGGCAGACGGAATCAGCCCCAGCATTTT.

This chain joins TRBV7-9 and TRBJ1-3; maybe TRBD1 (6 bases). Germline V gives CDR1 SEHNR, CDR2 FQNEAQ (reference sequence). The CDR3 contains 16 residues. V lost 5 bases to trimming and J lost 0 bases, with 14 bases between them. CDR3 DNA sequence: TGTGCCAGCAGCCCGCCCGGGACAAGCTCTGGAAACACCATATATTTT. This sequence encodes CASSPPGTSSGNTIYF.

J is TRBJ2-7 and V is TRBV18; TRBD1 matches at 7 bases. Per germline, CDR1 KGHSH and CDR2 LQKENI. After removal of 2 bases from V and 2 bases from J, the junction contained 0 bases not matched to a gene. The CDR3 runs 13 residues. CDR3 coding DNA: TGTGCCAGCTCACCAGGGACAGCCTACGAGCAGTACTTC. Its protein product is CASSPGTAYEQYF.

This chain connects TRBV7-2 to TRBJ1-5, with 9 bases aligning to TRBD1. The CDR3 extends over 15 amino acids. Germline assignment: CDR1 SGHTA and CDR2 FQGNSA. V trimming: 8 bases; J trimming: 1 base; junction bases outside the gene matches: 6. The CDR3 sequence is CASRGTGMSNQPQHF. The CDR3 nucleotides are TGTGCCAGCCGTGGGACAGGGATGAGCAATCAGCCCCAGCATTTT.

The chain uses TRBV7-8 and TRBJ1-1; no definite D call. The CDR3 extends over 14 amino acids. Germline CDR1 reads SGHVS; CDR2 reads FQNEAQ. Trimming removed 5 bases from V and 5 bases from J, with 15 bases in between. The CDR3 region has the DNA TGTGCCAGCAGCCCCAGGAGGACTGGGACTGAAGCTTTCTTT. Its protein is CASSPRRTGTEAFF. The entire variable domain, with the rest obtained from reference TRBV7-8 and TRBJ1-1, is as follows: GAGVSQSPRYKVAKRGQDVALRCDPISGHVSLFWYQQALGQGPEFLTYFQNEAQLDKSGLPSDRFFAERPEGSVSTLKIQRTQQEDSAVYLCASSPRRTGTEAFFGQGTRLTVV.

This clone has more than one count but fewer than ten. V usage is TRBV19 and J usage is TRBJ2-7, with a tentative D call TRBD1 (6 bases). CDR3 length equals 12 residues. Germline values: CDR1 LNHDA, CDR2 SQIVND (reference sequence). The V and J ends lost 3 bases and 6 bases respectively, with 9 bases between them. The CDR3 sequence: CASSMGASEQYF. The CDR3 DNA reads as TGTGCCAGTAGTATGGGGGCTAGCGAGCAGTACTTC.

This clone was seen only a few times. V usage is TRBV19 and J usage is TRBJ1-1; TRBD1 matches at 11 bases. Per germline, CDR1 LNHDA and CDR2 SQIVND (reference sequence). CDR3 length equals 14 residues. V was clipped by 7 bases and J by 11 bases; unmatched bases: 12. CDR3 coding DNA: TGTGCCAGTAAAGGACAGGGGGCGCGGGATTCCGCTTTCTTT. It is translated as CASKGQGARDSAFF. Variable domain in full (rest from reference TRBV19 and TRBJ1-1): DGGITQSPKYLFRKEGQNVTLSCEQNLNHDAMYWYRQDPGQGLRLIYYSQIVNDFQKGDIAEGYSVSREKKESFPLTVTSAQKNPTAFYLCASKGQGARDSAFFGQGTRLTVV.